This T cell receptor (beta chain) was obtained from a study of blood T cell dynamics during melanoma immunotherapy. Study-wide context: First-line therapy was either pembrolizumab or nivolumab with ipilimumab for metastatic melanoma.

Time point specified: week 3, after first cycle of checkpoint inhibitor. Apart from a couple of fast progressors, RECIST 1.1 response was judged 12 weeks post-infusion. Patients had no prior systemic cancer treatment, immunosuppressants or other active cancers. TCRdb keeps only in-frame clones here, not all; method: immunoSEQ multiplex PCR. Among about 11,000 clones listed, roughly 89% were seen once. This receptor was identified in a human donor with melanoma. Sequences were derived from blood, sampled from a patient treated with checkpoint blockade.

The CDR3 DNA reads as TGTGCCAGCAGTTCTCACCAACCCGGGCAGCAGGAAGCTTTCTTT. Translation: CASSSHQPGQQEAFF. The V and J genes are TRBV6-5 and TRBJ1-1; D not resolved. V was cut by 4 bases and J by 8 bases, with 20 bases left in between. The CDR3 covers 15 residues. Per the germline V gene, CDR1 is MNHEY and CDR2 is SVGAGI.